The 4 T cell receptor beta chains below come from one sample, sequenced in a study of CD8 T cells in Susac syndrome. An amount of RNA that ranged from 0.5 to 1 ug was reverse transcribed with random hexamers. From the immunoSEQ multiplex PCR reads, TCRdb called clonotypes with MiXCR, one entry per CDR3 protein. The table records roughly 190,000 distinct CDR3 sequences, 91% of them present only once. Sequencing used CD4+ T cells from PBMCs. Receptors originate from a human donor with Susac syndrome.

The chain's CDR3 is CASSLIDVSYGYTF. The CDR3, as DNA: TGTGCCAGCAGTTTAATAGACGTGTCCTATGGCTACACCTTC. V and J are TRBV28 and TRBJ1-2; D remains unclear. Germline CDR1 and CDR2: MDHEN and SYDVKM. V was trimmed by 2 bases and J by 4 bases, leaving 11 bases between them. The CDR3 covers 14 residues.

The chain is built from TRBV7-2 and TRBJ2-7, with 9 bases identical to TRBD2. The CDR3 runs to 15 residues. Trimming at V came to 5 bases and at J to 1 base, leaving 6 bases not matched to a gene. Germline loops: CDR1 SGHTA, CDR2 FQGNSA. The CDR3 loop reads CASSTVAGVSYEQYF. The CDR3 DNA sequence: TGTGCCAGCAGCACCGTAGCGGGGGTTTCCTACGAGCAGTACTTC.

This clonotype was recorded only once. V usage is TRBV19 and J usage is TRBJ1-5; a weak D match, TRBD1 (5 bases). Trimming cost V 6 bases and J 0 bases, with 12 bases left between them. Germline V CDR1 and CDR2: LNHDA, SQIVND (reference sequence). The CDR3 spans 15 residues. The CDR3: CASSRGRTSNQPQHF. CDR3 nucleotide sequence: TGTGCCAGTAGCCGGGGACGGACTAGCAATCAGCCCCAGCATTTT.

This chain joins TRBV19 and TRBJ2-3, with a possible D match to TRBD2 (6 bases). The V and J ends lost 4 bases and 0 bases respectively, with 14 bases between them. The CDR3 spans 16 residues. Per germline, CDR1 LNHDA and CDR2 SQIVND (reference sequence). The DNA for the CDR3 is TGTGCCAGTAGTACCAACCTGGGGGGAAGCACAGATACGCAGTATTTT. It yields the protein CASSTNLGGSTDTQYF.